This T cell receptor beta chain was observed in a study of human T cells and chemical hapten exposure. Study-level background: Patch tests put 0.01% DPC on the upper back, read at 6 days.

The time point was: patch test 1, 2 weeks after DPC sensitization. The treatment was: therapeutic diphenylcyclopropenone sensitization with weekly scalp DPC. Sample donors consisted of patients with alopecia, aged 18 to 70 years, who were suitable for DPC. The trim removed 5 bases at V and 0 bases at J, leaving 1 base unmatched. The CDR3 extends over 14 amino acids. Broader study findings: More PT1 expanded TCRs went with higher patch test scores.

Concerning this clonotype: The antigen is undetermined.

The library attached unique molecular identifiers to individual cDNA molecules. A single record per CDR3 protein comes from TCRdb applying MiXCR to the RACE reads. The repertoire includes some 190,000 distinct CDR3 sequences, 20% to 25% of them detected once, and less than 7% sits in the top ten. This sequence was found in a woman in her forties or fifties with alopecia areata. Some clones in this sample may be carry-over from other donors' samples. The rearrangement uses TRBV12-3 or TRBV12-4 and TRBJ2-1, with 7 bases identical to TRBD2. Sequencing used whole blood, obtained in connection with sensitization to the hapten diphenylcyclopropenone (DPC). CDR3 nucleotide sequence: TGTGCCAGCAGTACTAGCGCCTCCTACAATGAGCAGTTCTTC. This encodes CASSTSASYNEQFF.